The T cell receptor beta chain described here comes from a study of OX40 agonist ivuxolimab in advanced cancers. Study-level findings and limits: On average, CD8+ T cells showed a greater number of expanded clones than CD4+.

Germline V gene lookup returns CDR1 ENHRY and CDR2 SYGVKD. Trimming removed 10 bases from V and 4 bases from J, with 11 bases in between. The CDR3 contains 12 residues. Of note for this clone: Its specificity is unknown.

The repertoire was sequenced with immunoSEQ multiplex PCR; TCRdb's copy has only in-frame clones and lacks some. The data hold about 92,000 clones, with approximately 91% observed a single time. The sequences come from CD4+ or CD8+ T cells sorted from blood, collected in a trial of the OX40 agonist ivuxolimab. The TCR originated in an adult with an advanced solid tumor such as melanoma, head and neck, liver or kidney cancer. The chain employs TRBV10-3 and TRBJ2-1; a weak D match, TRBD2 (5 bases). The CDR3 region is CATSTTYNEQFF. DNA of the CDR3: TGTGCCACCTCGACTACATACAATGAGCAGTTCTTC.